This T cell receptor (beta chain) was identified in a study of blood T cell repertoires in COVID-19. For the study at large: Whether acute or convalescent, the COVID-19 samples came from the United States, Italy and Spain. From T cells, B-cell-depleted T cells, or PBMCs came the material, which was cDNA or gDNA.

Per the germline V gene, CDR1 is MNHNS and CDR2 is SASEGT. V was clipped by 5 bases and J by 6 bases; unmatched bases: 8. This CDR3 is 16 amino acids long. In the study's own analysis: Reference gene primer amplification yielded estimated nucleated cell counts. Profiled with immunoSEQ multiplex PCR; TCRdb holds only in-frame clones, not every one. For V, J and clone size, that table is used; D and trimming come from the DNA. The sample shows some 150,000 clones, approximately 82% of them seen only once. This receptor was obtained from a woman aged 50 to 60 with acute or convalescent COVID-19. The sequenced sample consisted of peripheral blood. V gene TRBV6-1 combines with J gene TRBJ2-7; the match to TRBD2 covers 15 bases. This chain's CDR3 is CASSKGLAGGLGEQYF. DNA for the CDR3: TGTGCCAGCAGTAAAGGACTAGCGGGGGGGTTAGGCGAGCAGTACTTC.